This T cell receptor beta chain was sequenced during a study of blood T cell repertoires in COVID-19 (dated by TCRdb to 2020 to 2021). With regard to the full study: The collaborator samples originated in the United States, Italy and Spain and spanned the acute and convalescent phases of COVID-19. The prospective study material was composed of cDNA or gDNA derived from T cells, B-cell-depleted T cells, or PBMCs. The dataset comprised deeply sampled blood TCRbeta repertoires from subjects exposed to, actively infected with, or recovered from COVID-19. Samples came from the ongoing ImmuneRACE study (first 160 participants) plus 1,254 subjects from 6 global collaborators. Where HLA class I and class II types were available, the types were taken from metadata supplied by the sample provider, not from assay-based typing. The repertoires were made available in a free public database intended to serve as a resource for research on the immune response to SARS-CoV-2. The sample metadata nearly always contained a de-identified subject ID, COVID-19 status, age in years and sex.

Each collaborating institution followed its own protocols to collect whole blood in K2EDTA tubes. For TCRbeta analysis, collaborator samples were shipped as frozen whole blood, as isolated PBMCs, or as DNA extracted from either sample type. Taken from cysteine to phenylalanine, the CDR3 has 14 residues. Only the CDR3 part of the read is kept: 42 bases, read in frame from the first base. From the germline V gene, CDR1 is SGHDN and CDR2 is FVKESK. The V end loses 6 bases and the J end loses 6 bases, and a stretch of 18 bases separates them. The immunoSEQ Assay, a bias-controlled multiplex PCR, was used to amplify TCRbeta CDR3 regions from genomic DNA. On the study's bioinformatics: Within the assay, amplification of reference gene primers was used to estimate how many nucleated cells each sample contained. Sequence reads were collapsed and filtered to measure the absolute abundance of every unique TCRbeta CDR3 rearrangement. For each sample, productive Simpson clonality was calculated as the square root of Simpson's diversity index across productive rearrangements. This immuneACCESS table, as held by TCRdb, lists in-frame sequences with V and J called but not all clones. Of the missing ones, under half trace to an unresolved V gene in checked studies; the others have no known cause. V and J calls and clone size come straight from that table; D and trimming were deduced from the DNA. The sample contains fewer than 250,000 clones, roughly nine tenths of them found a single time. 0.72% of the sample is held by the ten biggest clonotypes.

A word on this clone: No cognate antigen has been identified for it. No base quality values were provided; no much bigger clone lies one nucleotide off.

General conclusions and limits of the study: The quantity of clinical and demographic metadata differed by source and by participant and was supplied without curation.

This receptor was identified in a middle-aged man with acute or convalescent COVID-19. The sample consisted of peripheral blood. The chain is encoded by TRBV14 joined to TRBJ2-7; a weak D assignment points to TRBD2 (6 bases agree). The CDR3: CASRKGTGGAEQYF. The DNA sequence follows: TGTGCCAGCAGAAAAGGGACGGGCGGGGCCGAGCAGTACTTC. When the CDR3 is completed using the reference TRBV14 and TRBJ2-7 genes on either side, the full variable domain is EAGVTQFPSHSVIEKGQTVTLRCDPISGHDNLYWYRRVMGKEIKFLLHFVKESKQDESGMPNNRFLAERTGGTYSTLKVQPAELEDSGVYFCASRKGTGGAEQYFGPGTRLTVT.